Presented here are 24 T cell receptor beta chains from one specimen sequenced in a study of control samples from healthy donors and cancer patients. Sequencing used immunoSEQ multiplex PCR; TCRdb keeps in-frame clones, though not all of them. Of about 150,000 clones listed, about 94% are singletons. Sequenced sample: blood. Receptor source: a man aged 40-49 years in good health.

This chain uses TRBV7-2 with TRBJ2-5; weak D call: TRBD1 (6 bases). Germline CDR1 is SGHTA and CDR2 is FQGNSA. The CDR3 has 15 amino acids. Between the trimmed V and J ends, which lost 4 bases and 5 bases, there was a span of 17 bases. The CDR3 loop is CASSSTRGTRETQYF. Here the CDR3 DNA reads TGTGCCAGCAGCTCGACCAGGGGAACCAGGGAGACCCAGTACTTC.

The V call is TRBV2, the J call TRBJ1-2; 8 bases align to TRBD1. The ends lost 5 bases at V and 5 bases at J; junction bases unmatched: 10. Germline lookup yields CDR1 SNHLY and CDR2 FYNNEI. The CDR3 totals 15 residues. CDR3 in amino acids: CASSQTTGVTYGYTF. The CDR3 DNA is TGTGCCAGCAGTCAGACGACAGGGGTTACTTATGGCTACACCTTC.

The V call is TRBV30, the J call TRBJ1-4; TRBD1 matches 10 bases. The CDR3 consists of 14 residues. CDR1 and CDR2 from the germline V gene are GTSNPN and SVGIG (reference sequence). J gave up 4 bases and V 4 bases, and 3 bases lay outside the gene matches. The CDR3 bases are TGTGCCTGGAACGGACAGGGGGTTAATGAAAAACTGTTTTTT. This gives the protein CAWNGQGVNEKLFF.

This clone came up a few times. The CDR3 reads CASSSPNQPQHF. The CDR3 DNA reads as TGTGCCAGCAGTTCGCCGAATCAGCCCCAGCATTTT. The chain uses TRBV6-5 and TRBJ1-5; no reliable D call. The germline V gene encodes CDR1 MNHEY and CDR2 SVGAGI. Between the trimmed V and J ends, which lost 4 bases and 4 bases, there was a span of 5 bases. CDR3 length: 12 amino acids.

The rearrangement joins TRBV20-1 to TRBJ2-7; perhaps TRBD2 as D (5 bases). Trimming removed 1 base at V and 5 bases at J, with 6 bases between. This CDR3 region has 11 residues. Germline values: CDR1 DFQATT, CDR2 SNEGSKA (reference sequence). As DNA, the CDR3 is TGCAGTGCTAGAGGGGAGAACGAGCAGTACTTC. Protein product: CSARGENEQYF.

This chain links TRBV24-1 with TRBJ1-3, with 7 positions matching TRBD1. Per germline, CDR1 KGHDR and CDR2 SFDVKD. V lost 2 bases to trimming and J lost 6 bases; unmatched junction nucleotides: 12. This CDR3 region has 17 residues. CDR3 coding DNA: TGTGCCACCAGTGATTCCGCCAGGGGGGATAATATAAACACCATATATTTT. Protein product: CATSDSARGDNINTIYF.

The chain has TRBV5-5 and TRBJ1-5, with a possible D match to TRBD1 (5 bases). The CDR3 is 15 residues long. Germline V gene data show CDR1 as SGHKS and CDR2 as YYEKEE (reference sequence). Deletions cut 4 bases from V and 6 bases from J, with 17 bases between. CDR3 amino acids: CASSLLGGKGQPQHF. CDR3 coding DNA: TGTGCCAGCAGCCTCCTCGGGGGGAAAGGTCAGCCCCAGCATTTT. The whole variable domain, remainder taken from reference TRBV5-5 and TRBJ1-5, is DAGVTQSPTHLIKTRGQQVTLRCSPISGHKSVSWYQQVLGQGPQFIFQYYEKEERGRGNFPDRFSARQFPNYSSELNVNALLLGDSALYLCASSLLGGKGQPQHFGDGTRLSIL.

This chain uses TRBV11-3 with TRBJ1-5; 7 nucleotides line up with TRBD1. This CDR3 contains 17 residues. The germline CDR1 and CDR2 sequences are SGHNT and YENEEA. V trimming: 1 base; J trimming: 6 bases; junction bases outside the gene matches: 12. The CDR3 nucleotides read TGTGCCAGCAGCTTAGGCGAAAACAGGGGTCCAGGTCAGCCCCAGCATTTT. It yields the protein CASSLGENRGPGQPQHF.

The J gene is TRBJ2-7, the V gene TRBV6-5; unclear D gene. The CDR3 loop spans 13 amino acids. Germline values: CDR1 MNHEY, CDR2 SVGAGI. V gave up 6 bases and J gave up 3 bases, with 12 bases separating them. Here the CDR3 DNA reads TGTGCCAGCAGCCTAGAGGTTAGCTACGAGCAGTACTTC. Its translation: CASSLEVSYEQYF.

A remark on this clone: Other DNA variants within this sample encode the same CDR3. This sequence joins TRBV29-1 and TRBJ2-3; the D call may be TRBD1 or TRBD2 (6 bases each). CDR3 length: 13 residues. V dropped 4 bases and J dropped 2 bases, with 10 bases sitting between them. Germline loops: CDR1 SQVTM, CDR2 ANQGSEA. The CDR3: CSVVGGSTDTQYF. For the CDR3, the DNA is TGCAGCGTTGTCGGGGGCTCCACAGATACGCAGTATTTT.

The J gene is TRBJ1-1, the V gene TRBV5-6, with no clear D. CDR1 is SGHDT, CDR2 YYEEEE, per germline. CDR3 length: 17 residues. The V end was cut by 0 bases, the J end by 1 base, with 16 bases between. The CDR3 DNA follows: TGTGCCAGCAGCTTGGGGCAGCTGGGATTACCGAACACTGAAGCTTTCTTT. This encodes CASSLGQLGLPNTEAFF.

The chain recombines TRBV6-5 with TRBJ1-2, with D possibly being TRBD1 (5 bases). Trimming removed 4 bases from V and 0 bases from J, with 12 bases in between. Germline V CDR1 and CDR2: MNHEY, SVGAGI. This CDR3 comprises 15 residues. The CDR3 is CASSFLPGPNYGYTF. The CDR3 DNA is TGTGCCAGCAGTTTTTTACCGGGGCCTAACTATGGCTACACCTTC.

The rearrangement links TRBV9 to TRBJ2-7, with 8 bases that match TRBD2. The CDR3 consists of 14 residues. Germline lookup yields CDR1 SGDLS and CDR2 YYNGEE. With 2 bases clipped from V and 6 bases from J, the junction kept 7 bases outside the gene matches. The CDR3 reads CASSVSGGPGEQYF. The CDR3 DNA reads TGTGCCAGCAGCGTTTCGGGGGGGCCGGGCGAGCAGTACTTC.

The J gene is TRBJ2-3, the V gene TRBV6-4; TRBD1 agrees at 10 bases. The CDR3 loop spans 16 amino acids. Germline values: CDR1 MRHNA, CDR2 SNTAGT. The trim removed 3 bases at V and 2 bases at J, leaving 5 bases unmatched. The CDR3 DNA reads TGTGCCAGCAGTGAAGACAGGGGGCATCACACAGATACGCAGTATTTT. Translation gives CASSEDRGHHTDTQYF.

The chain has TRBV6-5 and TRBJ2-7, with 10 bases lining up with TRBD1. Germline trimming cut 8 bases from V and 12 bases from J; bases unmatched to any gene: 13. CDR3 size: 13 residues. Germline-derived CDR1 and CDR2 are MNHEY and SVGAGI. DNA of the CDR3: TGTGCCAGCGGACCCGTAGGACAGGGGGTGCTGTACTTC. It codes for CASGPVGQGVLYF.

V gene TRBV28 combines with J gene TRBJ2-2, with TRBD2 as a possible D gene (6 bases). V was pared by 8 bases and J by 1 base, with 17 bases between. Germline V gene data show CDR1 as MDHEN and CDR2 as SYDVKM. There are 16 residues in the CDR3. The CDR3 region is CASCPGEGLNTGELFF. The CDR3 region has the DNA TGTGCCAGCTGCCCCGGTGAGGGACTGAACACCGGGGAGCTGTTTTTT. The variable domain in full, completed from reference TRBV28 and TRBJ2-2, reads DVKVTQSSRYLVKRTGEKVFLECVQDMDHENMFWYRQDPGLGLRLIYFSYDVKMKEKGDIPEGYSVSREKKERFSLILESASTNQTSMYLCASCPGEGLNTGELFFGEGSRLTVL.

In nucleotides, the CDR3 is TGTGCCAGCAGGACCCAGGGGTACACTGAAGCTTTCTTT. It translates to CASRTQGYTEAFF. The chain joins TRBV6-5 to TRBJ1-1; D is possibly TRBD1 (6 bases). This CDR3 has 13 residues. V lost 6 bases and J 3 bases, leaving 11 bases between the germline ends. Germline V gene sequence: CDR1 MNHEY, CDR2 SVGAGI.

As DNA, the CDR3 is TGTGCCAGCAGCTCGGTGGACGGGGTGGGAGAGACCCAGTACTTC. It translates to CASSSVDGVGETQYF. This chain joins TRBV5-4 and TRBJ2-5; TRBD2 is a possible D gene (5 bases). Germline assignment: CDR1 SGHNT and CDR2 YYREEE (reference sequence). V was clipped by 3 bases and J by 4 bases, with 16 bases between them. The CDR3 loop spans 15 amino acids.

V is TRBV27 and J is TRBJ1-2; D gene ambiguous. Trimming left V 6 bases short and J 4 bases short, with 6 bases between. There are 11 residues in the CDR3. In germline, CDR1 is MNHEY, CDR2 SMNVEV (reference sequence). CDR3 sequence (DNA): TGTGCCAGCAGGGGAGCCTATGGCTACACCTTC. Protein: CASRGAYGYTF.

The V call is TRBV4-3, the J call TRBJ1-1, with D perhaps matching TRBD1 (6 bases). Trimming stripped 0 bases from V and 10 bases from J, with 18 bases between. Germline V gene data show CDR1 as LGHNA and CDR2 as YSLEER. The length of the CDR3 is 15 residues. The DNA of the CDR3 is TGCGCCAGCAGCCAAGATTTAGCCAGGGGAGCGAGAGCTTTCTTT. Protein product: CASSQDLARGARAFF.

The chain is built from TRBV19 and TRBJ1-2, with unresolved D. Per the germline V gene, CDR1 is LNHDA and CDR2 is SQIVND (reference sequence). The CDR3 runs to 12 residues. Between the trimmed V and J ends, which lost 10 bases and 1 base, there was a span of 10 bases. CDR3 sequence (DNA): TGTGCCATTCTGGATGTTAACTATGGCTACACCTTC. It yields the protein CAILDVNYGYTF.

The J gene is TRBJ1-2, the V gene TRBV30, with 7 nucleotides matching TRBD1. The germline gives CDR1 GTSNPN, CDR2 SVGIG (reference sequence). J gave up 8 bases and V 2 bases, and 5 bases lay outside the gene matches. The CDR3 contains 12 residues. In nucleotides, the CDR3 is TGTGCCTGGAGTCCGGGACAGAAGGGCTACACCTTC. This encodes CAWSPGQKGYTF. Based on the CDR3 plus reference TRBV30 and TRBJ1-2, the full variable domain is SQTIHQWPATLVQPVGSPLSLECTVEGTSNPNLYWYRQAAGRGLQLLFYSVGIGQISSEVPQNLSASRPQDRQFILSSKKLLLSDSGFYLCAWSPGQKGYTFGSGTRLTVV.

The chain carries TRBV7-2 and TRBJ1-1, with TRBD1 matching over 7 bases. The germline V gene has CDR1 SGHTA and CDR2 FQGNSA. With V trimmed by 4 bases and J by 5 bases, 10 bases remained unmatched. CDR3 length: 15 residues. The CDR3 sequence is CASSYRQGRATEAFF. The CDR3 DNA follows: TGTGCCAGCAGCTATCGACAGGGAAGGGCAACTGAAGCTTTCTTT. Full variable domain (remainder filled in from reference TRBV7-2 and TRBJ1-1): GAGVSQSPSNKVTEKGKDVELRCDPISGHTALYWYRQSLGQGLEFLIYFQGNSAPDKSGLPSDRFSAERTGGSVSTLTIQRTQQEDSAVYLCASSYRQGRATEAFFGQGTRLTVV.

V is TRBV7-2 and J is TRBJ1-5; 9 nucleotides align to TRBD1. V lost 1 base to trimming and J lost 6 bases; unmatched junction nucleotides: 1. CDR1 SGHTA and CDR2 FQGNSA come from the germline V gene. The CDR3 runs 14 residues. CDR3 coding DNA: TGTGCCAGCAGCTTAGGGACAGGGGCTCAGCCCCAGCATTTT. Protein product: CASSLGTGAQPQHF.